The 28 T cell receptor beta chains below all came from one sample that was sequenced in a study of beta chain features in type 1 diabetes. Sequenced material consisted of expressed TCRB transcripts (all of the isolated RNA was reverse transcribed). Produced via immunoSEQ multiplex PCR; TCRdb's table is partial and in-frame only. The sample has over 150,000 clones, approximately 8.1% seen once. What was sequenced was central memory CD4+ T cells from blood. Source of these receptors: a man aged 18 to 30 in good health.

This clone was detected only a few times. This chain joins TRBV7-2 and TRBJ1-2, with 10 bases identical to TRBD1. Germline V CDR1 and CDR2: SGHTA, FQGNSA. The CDR3 loop spans 15 amino acids. The J segment lost 2 bases and the V segment lost 7 bases, leaving 7 bases of the junction unmatched. CDR3 sequence reads: CASTEPGQGNYGYTF. The CDR3 nucleotides are TGTGCCAGCACCGAGCCGGGACAGGGGAACTATGGCTACACCTTC.

This clone came up a few times. The chain employs TRBV5-1 and TRBJ1-5; 10 bases are shared with TRBD1. Germline values: CDR1 SGHRS, CDR2 YFSETQ. The length of the CDR3 is 14 residues. V was pared by 3 bases and J by 5 bases, with 2 bases of the junction left unmatched. The CDR3 spells CASSSGQGDQPQHF. The CDR3 DNA reads as TGCGCCAGCAGCTCTGGACAGGGGGATCAGCCCCAGCATTTT.

CDR3 DNA sequence: TGTGCCAGCAGTTTATTCCCTAGCCAAGAGACCCAGTACTTC. This encodes CASSLFPSQETQYF. The gene calls are TRBV28 and TRBJ2-5; D remains unclear. The CDR3 length is 14 residues. The germline gives CDR1 MDHEN, CDR2 SYDVKM. V lost 1 base, J lost 1 base, and 7 bases lay in between. The complete variable domain, with remaining parts taken from reference TRBV28 and TRBJ2-5, reads DVKVTQSSRYLVKRTGEKVFLECVQDMDHENMFWYRQDPGLGLRLIYFSYDVKMKEKGDIPEGYSVSREKKERFSLILESASTNQTSMYLCASSLFPSQETQYFGPGTRLLVL.

This clone was counted between two and nine times. This sequence joins TRBV7-3 and TRBJ2-2; no definite D call. This CDR3 comprises 14 residues. V gave up 0 bases and J gave up 6 bases, with 8 bases separating them. In germline, CDR1 is SGHTA, CDR2 FQGTGA. The CDR3 region has the DNA TGTGCCAGCAGCTTAACGAGGCAGTCCGGGGAGCTGTTTTTT. Translating it yields CASSLTRQSGELFF.

This clone was counted ten times or more. This sequence joins TRBV28 and TRBJ2-1; D might be TRBD2 (7 bases). Germline lookup yields CDR1 MDHEN and CDR2 SYDVKM. Trimming took off 6 bases at V and 5 bases at J, with 17 bases between the two ends. This CDR3 has 15 amino acids. CDR3 sequence reads: CASSSTRGGNNEQFF. DNA for the CDR3: TGTGCCAGCAGCTCCACTAGGGGGGGTAACAATGAGCAGTTCTTC.

This clone showed up just a few times. The chain carries TRBV7-2 and TRBJ2-3; D is uncertain. This CDR3 comprises 14 residues. Trimming pared 4 bases from V and 0 bases from J, leaving 8 bases between. Germline V lookup: CDR1 SGHTA, CDR2 FQGNSA. DNA for the CDR3: TGTGCCAGCAGCTCGATCACTAGCACAGATACGCAGTATTTT. Translating it yields CASSSITSTDTQYF.

V and J are TRBV28 and TRBJ2-2, with D maybe TRBD1 (5 bases). The CDR3 runs 13 residues. In germline, CDR1 is MDHEN, CDR2 SYDVKM. V lost 4 bases to trimming and J lost 7 bases, with 10 bases between them. The CDR3 reads CASSSQGNGELFF. CDR3 nucleotides: TGTGCCAGCAGTTCCCAGGGTAACGGGGAGCTGTTTTTT. Full variable domain (remainder filled in from reference TRBV28 and TRBJ2-2): DVKVTQSSRYLVKRTGEKVFLECVQDMDHENMFWYRQDPGLGLRLIYFSYDVKMKEKGDIPEGYSVSREKKERFSLILESASTNQTSMYLCASSSQGNGELFFGEGSRLTVL.

This clone was found a few times. The genes are TRBV9 and TRBJ2-5; D gene unclear. The CDR3 totals 13 residues. Germline V lookup: CDR1 SGDLS, CDR2 YYNGEE. V was shortened by 3 bases and J by 5 bases, with 11 bases between the two germline ends. CDR3 coding DNA: TGTGCCAGCAGCGGAAAATACGCGGAGACCCAGTACTTC. Translation: CASSGKYAETQYF. Variable domain in full (rest from reference TRBV9 and TRBJ2-5): DSGVTQTPKHLITATGQRVTLRCSPRSGDLSVYWYQQSLDQGLQFLIQYYNGEERAKGNILERFSAQQFPDLHSELNLSSLELGDSALYFCASSGKYAETQYFGPGTRLLVL.

The chain recombines TRBV9 with TRBJ2-5; D is perhaps TRBD1 (6 bases). This CDR3 region has 16 residues. The V gene lost 0 bases and the J gene lost 7 bases, with 19 bases spanning the gap. Germline V gene data show CDR1 as SGDLS and CDR2 as YYNGEE. CDR3 DNA: TGTGCCAGCAGCGTAGAGGGGACACCCTCTCGGGCGACCCAGTACTTC. It yields the protein CASSVEGTPSRATQYF.

In this sample, this clone turned up a few times. The genes are TRBV5-4 and TRBJ2-3; no reliable D call. In germline, CDR1 is SGHNT, CDR2 YYREEE (reference sequence). The ends were cut back, 0 bases at V and 4 bases at J, with 9 bases in the middle. The length of the CDR3 is 14 residues. CDR3 protein: CASSLGAAADTQYF. CDR3 in DNA: TGTGCCAGCAGCTTGGGGGCAGCCGCAGATACGCAGTATTTT.

The table lists this clone with a few counts. This chain joins TRBV7-8 and TRBJ1-4; maybe TRBD1 (5 bases). Germline CDR1 SGHVS, CDR2 FQNEAQ. The V end lost 5 bases, the J end lost 10 bases, and 17 bases lay between the germline ends. This CDR3 comprises 14 residues. CDR3 in amino acids: CASSTDRRLGKLFF. CDR3 nucleotides: TGTGCCAGCAGCACAGACAGAAGACTCGGAAAACTGTTTTTT. Based on the CDR3 plus reference TRBV7-8 and TRBJ1-4, the full variable domain is GAGVSQSPRYKVAKRGQDVALRCDPISGHVSLFWYQQALGQGPEFLTYFQNEAQLDKSGLPSDRFFAERPEGSVSTLKIQRTQQEDSAVYLCASSTDRRLGKLFFGSGTQLSVL.

This clone was recorded a few times. CDR3 amino acids: CAWTIDTYEQYF. In nucleotides, the CDR3 is TGTGCCTGGACCATAGACACCTACGAGCAGTACTTC. V usage is TRBV30 and J usage is TRBJ2-7; D unclear. CDR3 length equals 12 residues. Germline V gene lookup returns CDR1 GTSNPN and CDR2 SVGIG (reference sequence). V lost 4 bases, J lost 2 bases, and 9 bases lay in between.

The V gene is TRBV6-6, the J gene TRBJ2-7; D gene unclear. V was shortened by 6 bases and J by 0 bases, with 18 bases between the two germline ends. The CDR3 is made up of 16 amino acids. Germline V gives CDR1 MNHNY, CDR2 SVGAGI (reference sequence). CDR3: CASSLRYDRSSYEQYF. The CDR3 DNA is TGTGCCAGCAGCCTTCGATACGATAGAAGCTCCTACGAGCAGTACTTC.

There are a few counts of this clone. J is TRBJ2-5 and V is TRBV5-1, with unresolved D. Trimming removed 5 bases at V and 2 bases at J, with 10 bases between. CDR1 and CDR2 (germline): SGHRS, YFSETQ. The CDR3 consists of 13 residues. CDR3 sequence: CASSYQAQETQYF. The CDR3 DNA follows: TGCGCCAGCAGTTACCAGGCGCAAGAGACCCAGTACTTC.

The V gene is TRBV28, the J gene TRBJ2-7, with TRBD1 matching over 9 bases. The length of the CDR3 is 14 residues. Germline CDR1 MDHEN, CDR2 SYDVKM. Trimming cost V 6 bases and J 1 base; bases outside gene matches: 4. CDR3 in amino acids: CASRPGTGSYEQYF. DNA for the CDR3: TGTGCCAGCAGACCCGGGACAGGGTCCTACGAGCAGTACTTC.

This clone was counted between two and nine times. The chain uses TRBV5-1 and TRBJ2-3; 13 bases match TRBD2. Per germline, CDR1 SGHRS and CDR2 YFSETQ. J gave up 6 bases and V 5 bases, and 6 bases lay outside the gene matches. The CDR3 consists of 15 residues. CDR3 coding DNA: TGCGCCAGCAGAAGAGGACTAGCGGGGGCTGATACGCAGTATTTT. Residues: CASRRGLAGADTQYF.

A few counts support this clone. The chain combines TRBV29-1 with TRBJ2-4; D is perhaps TRBD2 (7 bases). V lost 4 bases, J lost 5 bases, and 12 bases lay in between. The CDR3 extends over 13 amino acids. The germline V gene has CDR1 SQVTM and CDR2 ANQGSEA. The CDR3 protein is CSVVVGGQNIQYF. The DNA of the CDR3 is TGCAGCGTTGTGGTGGGGGGGCAAAACATTCAGTACTTC. The variable domain in full, completed from reference TRBV29-1 and TRBJ2-4, reads SAVISQKPSRDICQRGTSLTIQCQVDSQVTMMFWYRQQPGQSLTLIATANQGSEATYESGFVIDKFPISRPNLTFSTLTVSNMSPEDSSIYLCSVVVGGQNIQYFGAGTRLSVL.

The V call is TRBV6-1, the J call TRBJ1-5; D unresolved. Trimming cost V 5 bases and J 6 bases, with 14 bases left between them. The germline CDR1 and CDR2 sequences are MNHNS and SASEGT. The length of the CDR3 is 14 residues. The DNA for the CDR3 is TGTGCCAGCAGTCCCCCGGGGTGGCGTCAGCCCCAGCATTTT. This sequence encodes CASSPPGWRQPQHF.

This clone was detected only a few times. V gene TRBV27 combines with J gene TRBJ2-1, with a possible D match to TRBD2 (6 bases). From germline, CDR1 is MNHEY and CDR2 SMNVEV (reference sequence). Trimming cost V 11 bases and J 4 bases, with 21 bases left between them. The CDR3 runs 15 residues. The CDR3 here is CALPLAEPSYNEQFF. The CDR3 bases are TGTGCCCTTCCGTTAGCGGAGCCCTCATACAATGAGCAGTTCTTC.

This chain joins TRBV5-4 and TRBJ2-3, with 9 positions matching TRBD1. V dropped 9 bases and J dropped 3; count of bases not matched to a gene: 8. CDR3 length equals 14 residues. Germline CDR1 is SGHNT and CDR2 is YYREEE (reference sequence). As DNA, the CDR3 is TGTGCCACCCGCGGACAGGGGTGGACAGATACGCAGTATTTT. Protein sequence: CATRGQGWTDTQYF.

In its sample, this clone was seen a few times. The chain uses TRBV28 and TRBJ1-1, with D unresolved. Germline values: CDR1 MDHEN, CDR2 SYDVKM. Trimming removed 7 bases from V and 11 bases from J, with 17 bases in between. The length of the CDR3 is 12 residues. CDR3 region: CASTSGSVGAFF. CDR3 DNA: TGTGCCAGCACCTCCGGGTCGGTGGGTGCTTTCTTT.

This clone was seen only a few times. The chain is built from TRBV7-2 and TRBJ2-6, with TRBD2 matching 7 bases. The germline V gene has CDR1 SGHTA and CDR2 FQGNSA. There are 18 residues in the CDR3. Trimming cost V 5 bases and J 1 base; bases outside gene matches: 11. The CDR3 nucleotides are TGTGCCAGCAGCGGTTCTATGGGGGGGTCTTCTGGGGCCAACGTCCTGACTTTC. Amino acid sequence: CASSGSMGGSSGANVLTF. Based on the CDR3 plus reference TRBV7-2 and TRBJ2-6, the full variable domain is GAGVSQSPSNKVTEKGKDVELRCDPISGHTALYWYRQSLGQGLEFLIYFQGNSAPDKSGLPSDRFSAERTGGSVSTLTIQRTQQEDSAVYLCASSGSMGGSSGANVLTFGAGSRLTVL.

This chain joins TRBV5-4 and TRBJ1-6; D gene ambiguous. The length of the CDR3 is 14 residues. V gave up 4 bases and J gave up 11 bases, with 16 bases separating them. Germline V CDR1 and CDR2: SGHNT, YYREEE (reference sequence). The chain's CDR3 is CASSPEVGRPPLHF. CDR3 nucleotides: TGTGCCAGCAGCCCCGAGGTGGGGAGGCCACCCCTCCACTTT. Variable domain in full (rest from reference TRBV5-4 and TRBJ1-6): ETGVTQSPTHLIKTRGQQVTLRCSSQSGHNTVSWYQQALGQGPQFIFQYYREEENGRGNFPPRFSGLQFPNYSSELNVNALELDDSALYLCASSPEVGRPPLHFGNGTRLTVT.

This clone was counted a few times. CDR3 amino acids: CASSPRFGGDSNQPQHF. CDR3 coding DNA: TGTGCCAGCTCACCACGATTCGGGGGAGATAGCAATCAGCCCCAGCATTTT. The chain carries TRBV18 and TRBJ1-5, with a tentative D call TRBD1 (5 bases). The CDR3 contains 17 residues. Germline CDR1 is KGHSH and CDR2 is LQKENI. Trimming removed 1 base at V and 0 bases at J, with 13 bases between.

J is TRBJ1-5 and V is TRBV30, with 9 bases that match TRBD1. The CDR3 consists of 14 residues. The germline CDR1 and CDR2 sequences are GTSNPN and SVGIG (reference sequence). Germline trimming cut 3 bases from V and 7 bases from J; bases unmatched to any gene: 7. CDR3 bases: TGTGCCTGGAGCCCTGGGACAGGGAACCAGCCCCAGCATTTT. It is translated as CAWSPGTGNQPQHF.

V is TRBV9 and J is TRBJ2-6; weak D call: TRBD1 (5 bases). CDR1 SGDLS and CDR2 YYNGEE come from the germline V gene. The V and J ends lost 4 bases and 0 bases respectively, with 8 bases between them. The CDR3 covers 15 residues. The CDR3 region is CASSSQGSGANVLTF. The DNA of the CDR3 is TGTGCCAGCAGCTCCCAGGGCTCTGGGGCCAACGTCCTGACTTTC.

This clone was detected a few times. The chain couples TRBV7-2 to TRBJ2-2, with 7 nucleotides matching TRBD1. J lost 5 bases, V lost 0 bases, and 3 bases had no gene match. This CDR3 is 15 amino acids long. Germline-derived CDR1 and CDR2 are SGHTA and FQGNSA. The CDR3 coding sequence is TGTGCCAGCAGCTTAGCTAGGGGGCGGACCGGGGAGCTGTTTTTT. It translates to CASSLARGRTGELFF.

The genes are TRBV7-2 and TRBJ2-7; possible D gene TRBD1, 5 bases. Trimming took 2 bases from V and 0 from J, leaving 11 bases between them. The germline CDR1 and CDR2 sequences are SGHTA and FQGNSA. This CDR3 contains 15 residues. The CDR3 bases are TGTGCCAGCAGCTTACAAGCGCAGGGCTCCTACGAGCAGTACTTC. It specifies CASSLQAQGSYEQYF.